This section outlines one T cell receptor beta chain sequence together with its context. What it recognizes is unknown. The data were taken from a study of cytomegalovirus exposure and HLA in healthy donors. Study-level findings and limits: Investigators reported some 150 TCR beta chains as tied to cytomegalovirus. In vitro, three CMV-associated chains proved specific for CMV antigens.

Profiling relied on immunoSEQ multiplex PCR, and the TCRdb table lists in-frame clones only, not all of them. The table shows under 250,000 clones, with approximately 87% occurring only once. V lost 0 bases to trimming and J lost 2 bases, with 12 bases between them. This CDR3 has 16 residues. CDR1 is SGHAT, CDR2 FQDESV, per germline (reference sequence). The donors belonged to the approximately 120-subject validation cohort, separate from the approximately 670-subject first cohort. The sequence was collected from a woman aged 18-30 years in good health and CMV-seronegative. Sample: PBMCs. V usage is TRBV11-1 and J usage is TRBJ2-3; D uncertain. This CDR3 is CASSLADSRYTDTQYF. CDR3 DNA: TGTGCCAGCAGCTTAGCTGACTCGCGGTACACAGATACGCAGTATTTT.